What follows are 25 T cell receptor beta chains derived from one specimen sequenced in a study of blood T cell repertoires in COVID-19. This table comes from immunoSEQ multiplex PCR, and its TCRdb copy is limited to in-frame clones, with some not included. Of some 150,000 clones listed, roughly four fifths were seen once; the top ten hold 9%. Sequencing was done on a sample of peripheral blood. The receptors were gathered from a woman aged 50 to 65 with active or convalescent COVID-19.

This CDR3 reads CASSNPQGITLSEKLFF. CDR3 nucleotides: TGTGCCAGTAGTAACCCACAGGGTATAACTTTAAGTGAAAAACTGTTTTTT. The chain has TRBV19 and TRBJ1-4; a weak D match, TRBD1 (6 bases). The CDR3 runs 17 residues. V lost 4 bases to trimming and J lost 7 bases, with 22 bases between them. Germline CDR1 and CDR2: LNHDA and SQIVND (reference sequence).

This clone was seen just once. J is TRBJ2-2 and V is TRBV4-3; D remains unclear. The germline V gene encodes CDR1 LGHNA and CDR2 YSLEER. Trimming took off 1 base at V and 6 bases at J, with 9 bases between the two ends. The length of the CDR3 is 14 residues. CDR3 loop: CASSQGYSSGELFF. The CDR3 region has the DNA TGCGCCAGCAGCCAAGGATACTCATCCGGGGAGCTGTTTTTT.

The chain uses TRBV5-1 and TRBJ1-6; D is unresolved. The V gene's germline CDR1 is SGHRS and CDR2 YFSETQ. This CDR3 has 14 amino acids. Trimming removed 1 base from V and 8 bases from J, with 10 bases in between. This chain's CDR3 is CASSLRGLDSPLHF. In nucleotides, the CDR3 is TGCGCCAGCAGCTTGAGAGGGTTGGATTCACCCCTCCACTTT.

The chain has TRBV3-1 (or the pseudogene TRBV3-2) and TRBJ2-1; no firm D call. Per germline, CDR1 LGHDT and CDR2 YNNKEL (reference sequence). CDR3 length: 15 amino acids. V shed 1 base and J shed 4 bases, with 11 bases lying between them. The CDR3 DNA follows: TGTGCCAGCAGCCAAGGGAGAAGGCCGTACAATGAGCAGTTCTTC. Encoded protein: CASSQGRRPYNEQFF.

The genes are TRBV19 and TRBJ2-7; 14 bases line up with TRBD2. The length of the CDR3 is 18 residues. Germline CDR1 LNHDA, CDR2 SQIVND (reference sequence). V shed 4 bases and J 2 bases; nucleotides not matched to a gene: 10. The CDR3 here is CASSTRLAGGQFPYEQYF. The CDR3 DNA reads as TGTGCCAGTAGTACAAGACTAGCGGGAGGGCAATTCCCCTACGAGCAGTACTTC.

The genes are TRBV14 and TRBJ2-1, with 9 bases identical to TRBD2. V lost 0 bases, J lost 7 bases, and 7 bases stayed unmatched. Germline V gives CDR1 SGHDN, CDR2 FVKESK. This CDR3 comprises 16 residues. This chain's CDR3 is CASSQDGRGRANEQFF. The CDR3 nucleotides read TGTGCCAGCAGCCAAGATGGGCGCGGGAGGGCAAATGAGCAGTTCTTC.

The chain joins TRBV12-5 to TRBJ1-1, with 8 bases lining up with TRBD1. CDR1 is LGHNT and CDR2 is FRNRAP in the germline V gene. V trimming: 0 bases; J trimming: 0 bases; junction bases outside the gene matches: 9. This CDR3 is built from 18 residues. CDR3 in DNA: TGTGCTAGTGGTTTGGTCATAGGACAGGGTTATATGAACACTGAAGCTTTCTTT. It yields the protein CASGLVIGQGYMNTEAFF. The whole variable domain, remainder taken from reference TRBV12-5 and TRBJ1-1, is DARVTQTPRHKVTEMGQEVTMRCQPILGHNTVFWYRQTMMQGLELLAYFRNRAPLDDSGMPKDRFSAEMPDATLATLKIQPSEPRDSAVYFCASGLVIGQGYMNTEAFFGQGTRLTVV.

V is TRBV10-3 and J is TRBJ1-2; TRBD1 matches 10 bases. V dropped 6 bases and J dropped 4; count of bases not matched to a gene: 2. The CDR3 spans 13 residues. Germline CDR1 is ENHRY and CDR2 is SYGVKD. Here the CDR3 reads CAIRTGGGYGYTF. The CDR3 bases are TGTGCCATCAGGACAGGGGGCGGCTATGGCTACACCTTC.

The chain employs TRBV29-1 and TRBJ2-7; a possible D gene is TRBD2 (6 bases). V dropped 4 bases and J dropped 3 bases, with 10 bases sitting between them. The germline V gene has CDR1 SQVTM and CDR2 ANQGSEA. CDR3 length equals 12 residues. The CDR3 DNA is TGCAGCGTTGTGGCGGGGATCTACGAGCAGTACTTC. This gives the protein CSVVAGIYEQYF.

The V gene is TRBV7-8, the J gene TRBJ1-5, with unresolved D. The CDR3 sequence is 12 residues long. Germline CDR1 SGHVS, CDR2 FQNEAQ. Deletions cut 5 bases from V and 3 bases from J, with 5 bases between. As DNA, the CDR3 is TGTGCCAGCAGCCCGTACAATCAGCCCCAGCATTTT. It translates to CASSPYNQPQHF.

V gene TRBV27 combines with J gene TRBJ2-7; D may be TRBD1 (5 bases). V dropped 6 bases and J dropped 1 base, with 13 bases sitting between them. CDR3 length: 14 amino acids. The germline V gene has CDR1 MNHEY and CDR2 SMNVEV (reference sequence). The CDR3 sequence: CASRIDRQSYEQYF. Here the CDR3 DNA reads TGTGCCAGCAGGATTGATCGACAGTCCTACGAGCAGTACTTC.

Only one count was recorded for this clone. The chain employs TRBV6-5 and TRBJ1-1; 7 bases map to TRBD1. The CDR3 totals 16 residues. The V segment lost 2 bases and the J segment 3 bases; nucleotides outside the gene matches: 9. Germline CDR1 and CDR2: MNHEY and SVGAGI. CDR3 in amino acids: CASSYGGGFVHTEAFF. The CDR3 bases are TGTGCCAGCAGTTACGGAGGGGGCTTTGTACACACTGAAGCTTTCTTT.

This clone was counted a single time. The rearrangement joins TRBV14 to TRBJ2-1; D perhaps matches TRBD1 (7 bases). The V end was cut by 1 base, the J end by 2 bases, with 12 bases between. The CDR3 has 16 residues. Germline CDR1 and CDR2: SGHDN and FVKESK. The CDR3 DNA reads as TGTGCCAGCAGCCAAGGGGCCAGGGGGGCCTACAATGAGCAGTTCTTC. Its protein product is CASSQGARGAYNEQFF.

The rearrangement joins TRBV4-2 to TRBJ2-3, with a tentative D call TRBD2 (6 bases). The germline gives CDR1 LGHNA, CDR2 YNFKEQ. There are 16 residues in the CDR3. V was shortened by 8 bases and J by 3 bases, with 21 bases between the two germline ends. CDR3 region: CASDGGAWGITDTQYF. In DNA, the CDR3 is TGTGCCAGCGATGGCGGGGCTTGGGGTATTACAGATACGCAGTATTTT.

The chain has TRBV19 and TRBJ1-3; possibly TRBD1 for D (5 bases). CDR1 is LNHDA, CDR2 SQIVND, per germline (reference sequence). Deletions cut 3 bases from V and 2 bases from J, with 11 bases between. CDR3 length: 15 residues. The CDR3, as DNA: TGTGCCAGTAGTATCCAGGGCGGCGCTGGAAACACCATATATTTT. Its translation is CASSIQGGAGNTIYF.

The DNA for the CDR3 is TGCGCCAGCAGCTTGGTTGCGGACTATGGCTACACCTTC. Translating gives CASSLVADYGYTF. This chain connects TRBV5-1 to TRBJ1-2; D not certain. Germline V lookup: CDR1 SGHRS, CDR2 YFSETQ. V dropped 0 bases and J dropped 3 bases, with 6 bases sitting between them. The CDR3 spans 13 residues.

V gene TRBV9 combines with J gene TRBJ1-3; perhaps TRBD1 as D (5 bases). Germline V gives CDR1 SGDLS, CDR2 YYNGEE. Trimming removed 4 bases from V and 0 bases from J, with 14 bases in between. There are 16 residues in the CDR3. In nucleotides, the CDR3 is TGTGCCAGCAGCCCGCTCACAGGTTACTCTGGAAACACCATATATTTT. Its protein product is CASSPLTGYSGNTIYF. The variable domain in full, completed from reference TRBV9 and TRBJ1-3, reads DSGVTQTPKHLITATGQRVTLRCSPRSGDLSVYWYQQSLDQGLQFLIQYYNGEERAKGNILERFSAQQFPDLHSELNLSSLELGDSALYFCASSPLTGYSGNTIYFGEGSWLTVV.

V is TRBV7-9 and J is TRBJ2-1; TRBD2 matches at 15 bases. The CDR3 length is 16 residues. Germline V gives CDR1 SEHNR, CDR2 FQNEAQ (reference sequence). Unmatched junction bases numbered 5, after V lost 5 bases and J lost 6 bases. The CDR3 bases are TGTGCCAGCAGCAAGGCGGGACTAGCGGGGGGCAATGAGCAGTTCTTC. Its protein is CASSKAGLAGGNEQFF. The variable domain in full, with the rest retrieved from reference TRBV7-9 and TRBJ2-1, is DTGVSQNPRHKITKRGQNVTFRCDPISEHNRLYWYRQTLGQGPEFLTYFQNEAQLEKSRLLSDRFSAERPKGSFSTLEIQRTEQGDSAMYLCASSKAGLAGGNEQFFGPGTRLTVL.

The sample holds one count of this clone. This chain connects TRBV6-4 to TRBJ2-1; TRBD2 aligns across 10 bases. The ends lost 3 bases at V and 7 bases at J; junction bases unmatched: 6. The CDR3 has 15 amino acids. Germline V lookup: CDR1 MRHNA, CDR2 SNTAGT. This chain's CDR3 is CASSEGSGGYNEQFF. The CDR3 DNA is TGTGCCAGCAGTGAGGGTAGCGGGGGGTATAATGAGCAGTTCTTC.

V gene TRBV2 combines with J gene TRBJ2-1, with TRBD2 identical over 11 bases. Germline V gives CDR1 SNHLY, CDR2 FYNNEI. V trimming: 6 bases; J trimming: 3 bases; junction bases outside the gene matches: 4. This CDR3 comprises 15 residues. The chain's CDR3 is CASRGTSGYYNEQFF. The CDR3 coding sequence is TGTGCCAGCAGGGGGACTAGCGGCTACTACAATGAGCAGTTCTTC.

The V call is TRBV6-5, the J call TRBJ1-6; TRBD1 matches at 8 bases. The junction had 2 bases not matched to a gene; V was cut back by 2 bases and J by 5 bases. Germline assignment: CDR1 MNHEY and CDR2 SVGAGI. This CDR3 spans 15 amino acids. CDR3 region: CASSYGTGHNSPLHF. The CDR3 coding sequence is TGTGCCAGCAGTTACGGGACAGGACATAATTCACCCCTCCACTTT.

The chain joins TRBV2 to TRBJ1-4, with a possible D match to TRBD1 (6 bases). This CDR3 is built from 15 residues. V lost 3 bases, J lost 7 bases, and 15 bases lay in between. Germline assignment: CDR1 SNHLY and CDR2 FYNNEI. The CDR3 DNA sequence: TGTGCCAGCAGTGACTCGGGGACACTCCTTGAAAAACTGTTTTTT. This gives the protein CASSDSGTLLEKLFF.

The genes are TRBV19 and TRBJ2-1, with 11 bases that match TRBD1. The CDR3 runs to 14 residues. V gave up 7 bases and J gave up 5 bases; unmatched junction bases: 4. CDR1 and CDR2 (germline): LNHDA, SQIVND (reference sequence). CDR3 nucleotides: TGTGCCAGTACGGAGGACAGGGGGCACAATGAGCAGTTCTTC. Amino acids: CASTEDRGHNEQFF.

This clone was detected a few times. The V gene is TRBV5-4, the J gene TRBJ2-7, with 11 bases identical to TRBD1. Trimming at V came to 3 bases and at J to 7 bases, leaving 3 bases not matched to a gene. Germline loops: CDR1 SGHNT, CDR2 YYREEE (reference sequence). The CDR3 contains 13 residues. CDR3 loop: CASSWTGGEEQYF. In DNA, the CDR3 is TGTGCCAGCAGCTGGACAGGGGGCGAGGAGCAGTACTTC.

This clone is medium-sized (0.01 to 0.1%) in the sample. The chain couples TRBV7-9 to TRBJ2-5; a possible D gene is TRBD2 (6 bases). Trimming took 3 bases from V and 5 from J, leaving 16 bases between them. The CDR3 totals 15 residues. Germline V gene sequence: CDR1 SEHNR, CDR2 FQNEAQ (reference sequence). The CDR3 region has the DNA TGTGCCAGCAGCTTGGAGGGGATACTTCGGGAGACCCAGTACTTC. This codes for CASSLEGILRETQYF.